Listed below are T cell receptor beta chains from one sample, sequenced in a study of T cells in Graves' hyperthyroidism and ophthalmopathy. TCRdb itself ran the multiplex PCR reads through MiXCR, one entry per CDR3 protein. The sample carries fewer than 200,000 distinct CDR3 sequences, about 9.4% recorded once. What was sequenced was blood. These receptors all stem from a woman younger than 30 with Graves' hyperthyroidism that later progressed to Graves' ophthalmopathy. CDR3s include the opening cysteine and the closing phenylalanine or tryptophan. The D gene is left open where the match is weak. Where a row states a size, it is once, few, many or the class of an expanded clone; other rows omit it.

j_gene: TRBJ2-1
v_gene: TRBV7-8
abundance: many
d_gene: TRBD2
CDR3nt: TGTGCCAGCAGCCCCGGGGGGACTAGCCTTCATGAGCAGTTCTTC
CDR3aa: CASSPGGTSLHEQFF

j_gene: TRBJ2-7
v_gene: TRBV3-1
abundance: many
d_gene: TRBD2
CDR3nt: TGTGCCAGCAGTCGACTAGCGGGAAACTACGAGCAGTACTTC
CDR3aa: CASSRLAGNYEQYF

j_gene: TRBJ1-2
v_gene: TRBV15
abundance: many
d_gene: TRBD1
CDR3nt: TGTGCCACCAGCAGGGACAGGGTAAATGGCTACACCTTC
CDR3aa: CATSRDRVNGYTF

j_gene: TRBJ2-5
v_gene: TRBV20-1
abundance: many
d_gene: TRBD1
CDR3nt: TGCAGTGCCCGTTGGACAGGGGGCGGGGAGACCCAGTACTTC
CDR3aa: CSARWTGGGETQYF

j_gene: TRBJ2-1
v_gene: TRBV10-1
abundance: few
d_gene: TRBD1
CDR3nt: TGCGCCAGCAGCGCCGGGACAGGGGGTAACAATGAGCAGTTCTTC
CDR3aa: CASSAGTGGNNEQFF

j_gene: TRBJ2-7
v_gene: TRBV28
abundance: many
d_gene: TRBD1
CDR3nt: TGTGCCAGCAGCATAATCGGGACAGGGGTTAACGAGCAGTACTTC
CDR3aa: CASSIIGTGVNEQYF

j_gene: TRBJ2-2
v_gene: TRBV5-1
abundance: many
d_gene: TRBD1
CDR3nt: TGCGCCAGCAGCCTCCGGACAGGGGAAATCGGGGAGCTGTTTTTT
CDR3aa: CASSLRTGEIGELFF

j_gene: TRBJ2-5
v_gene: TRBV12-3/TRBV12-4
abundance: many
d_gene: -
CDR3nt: TGTGCCAGCAGTCCGAATGGGCTAAAAGAGACCCAGTACTTC
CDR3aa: CASSPNGLKETQYF

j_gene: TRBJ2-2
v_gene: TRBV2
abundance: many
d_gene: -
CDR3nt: TGTGCCAGCATTGAGGACTACGCGAACACCGGGGAGCTGTTTTTT
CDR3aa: CASIEDYANTGELFF

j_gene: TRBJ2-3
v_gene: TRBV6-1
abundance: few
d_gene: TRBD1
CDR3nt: TGTGCCAGCAGTATTATGACAGGGGAAGCAGATACGCAGTATTTT
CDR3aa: CASSIMTGEADTQYF

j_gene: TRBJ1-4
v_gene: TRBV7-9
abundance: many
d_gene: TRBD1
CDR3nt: TGTGCCACCATCGGACAGGCAACTAATGAAAAACTGTTTTTT
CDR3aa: CATIGQATNEKLFF

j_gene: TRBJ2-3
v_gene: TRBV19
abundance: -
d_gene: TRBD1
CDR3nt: TGTGCCAGTAGTATCCCTGGACAGGACGCCACAGATACGCAGTATTTT
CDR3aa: CASSIPGQDATDTQYF

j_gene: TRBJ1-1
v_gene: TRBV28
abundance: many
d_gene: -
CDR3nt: TGTGCCAGCCGATCGTCGGAGAACACTGAAGCTTTCTTT
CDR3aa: CASRSSENTEAFF

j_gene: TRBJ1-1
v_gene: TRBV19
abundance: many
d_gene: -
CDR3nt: TGTGCCAGTAGCCTGCCCAGTCCTACAGGTGAAGCTTTCTTT
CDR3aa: CASSLPSPTGEAFF

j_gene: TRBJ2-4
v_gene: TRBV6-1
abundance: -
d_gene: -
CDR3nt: TGTGCCAGCAGTGAAAGGGTCAGCTACATAAATTTACTAGCCAAAAACATTCAGTACTTC
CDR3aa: CASSERVSYINLLAKNIQYF

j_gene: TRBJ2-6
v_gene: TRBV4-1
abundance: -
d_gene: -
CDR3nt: TGCGCCAGCAGCCAAGACCCGACAGTGAGCGTCTCTGGGGCCAACGTCCTGACTTTC
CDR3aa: CASSQDPTVSVSGANVLTF

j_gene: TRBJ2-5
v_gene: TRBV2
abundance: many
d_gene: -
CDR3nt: TGTGCCAGCAGTAATAATCCTGGACAGTATGGAGAGACCCAGTACTTC
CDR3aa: CASSNNPGQYGETQYF

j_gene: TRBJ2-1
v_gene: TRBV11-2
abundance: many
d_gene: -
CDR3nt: TGTGCCAGCAGCGCAAGGACCGTGAGAGATGAGCAGTTCTTC
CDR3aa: CASSARTVRDEQFF

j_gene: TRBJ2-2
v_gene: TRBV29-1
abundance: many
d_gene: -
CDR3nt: TGCAGCGTTGCAGACCGCACGAACACCGGGGAGCTGTTTTTT
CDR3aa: CSVADRTNTGELFF

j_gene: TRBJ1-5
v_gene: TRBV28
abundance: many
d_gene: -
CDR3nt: TGTGCCAGCAGTTTCCCGGCGGATCAGCCCCAGCATTTT
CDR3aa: CASSFPADQPQHF

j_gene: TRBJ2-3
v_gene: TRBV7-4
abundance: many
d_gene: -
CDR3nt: TGTGCCAGCAGCTTATTTTTAGCGGAACGAGGCACAGATACGCAGTATTTT
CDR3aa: CASSLFLAERGTDTQYF

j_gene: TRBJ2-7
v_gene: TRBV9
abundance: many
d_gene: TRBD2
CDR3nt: TGTGCCAGCAGCTCAGGGACTAGCGGGTTTTCCGAGCAGTACTTC
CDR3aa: CASSSGTSGFSEQYF

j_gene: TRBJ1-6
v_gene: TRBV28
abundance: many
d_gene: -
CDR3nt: TGTGCCAGCAGTTTTACGGGGAAAAATTCACCCCTCCACTTT
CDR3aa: CASSFTGKNSPLHF

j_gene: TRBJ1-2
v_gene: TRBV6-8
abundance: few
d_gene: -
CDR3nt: TGTGCCAGCAGACTCACAGGGACGGCTGGCCACACCTTC
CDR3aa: CASRLTGTAGHTF

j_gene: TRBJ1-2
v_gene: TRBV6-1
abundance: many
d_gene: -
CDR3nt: TGTGCCAGCACCATCGGGACCGTTAATGGCTACACCTTC
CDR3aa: CASTIGTVNGYTF

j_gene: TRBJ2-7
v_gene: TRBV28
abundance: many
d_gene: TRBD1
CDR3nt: TGTGCCAGCAGTTTATGGAAGAGGGGGCAGGGAATGGGGGAGCAGTACTTC
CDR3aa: CASSLWKRGQGMGEQYF

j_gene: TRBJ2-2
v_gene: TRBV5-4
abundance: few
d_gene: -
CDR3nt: TGTGCCAGCAGCTTGGTTGGCTTTACCGGGGAGCTGTTTTTT
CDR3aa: CASSLVGFTGELFF

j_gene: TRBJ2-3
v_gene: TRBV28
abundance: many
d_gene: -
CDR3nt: TGTGCCAGCAGTTTTGGGTTTTCAGATACGCAGTATTTT
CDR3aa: CASSFGFSDTQYF

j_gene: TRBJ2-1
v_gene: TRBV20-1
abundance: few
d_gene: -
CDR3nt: TGCAGTGCCCTCCACGCTCTACCATACAATGAGCAGTTCTTC
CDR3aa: CSALHALPYNEQFF

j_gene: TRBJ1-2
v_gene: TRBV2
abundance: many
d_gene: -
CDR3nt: TGTGCCAGCAGAAGGGGGGGCGACTATGGCTACACCTTC
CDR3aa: CASRRGGDYGYTF

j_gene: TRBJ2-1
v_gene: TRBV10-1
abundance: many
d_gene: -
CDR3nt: TGCGCCAGCAGTGAGTCGACCTCTTCCCCTTCAGCTCCCGCGGTAAACAATGAGCAGTTCTTC
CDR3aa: CASSESTSSPSAPAVNNEQFF

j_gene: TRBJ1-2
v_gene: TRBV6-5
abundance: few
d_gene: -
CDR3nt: TGTGCCAGCAGTTACCGGGCGGGGGCGCCCGGCTACACCTTC
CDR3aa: CASSYRAGAPGYTF

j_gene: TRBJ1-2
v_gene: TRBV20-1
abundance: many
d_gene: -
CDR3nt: TGCAGTGCTAGCCACGGACAGAATCCCTATGGCTACACCTTC
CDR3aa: CSASHGQNPYGYTF

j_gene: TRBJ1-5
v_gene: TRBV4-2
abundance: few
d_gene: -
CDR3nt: TGTGCCAGCAGCCTCTACAGACAGCGGCGAAATCAGCCCCAGCATTTT
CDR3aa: CASSLYRQRRNQPQHF

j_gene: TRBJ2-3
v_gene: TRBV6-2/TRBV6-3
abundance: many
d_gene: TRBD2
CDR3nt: TGTGCCAGCAGGCCGACTAGCGGGAGAATCATGGATACGCAGTATTTT
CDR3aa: CASRPTSGRIMDTQYF

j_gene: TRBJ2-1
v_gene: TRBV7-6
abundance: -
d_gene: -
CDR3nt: TGTGCCAGCAGCTCCCTTTCCCCGGGGAATGAGCAGTTCTTC
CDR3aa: CASSSLSPGNEQFF

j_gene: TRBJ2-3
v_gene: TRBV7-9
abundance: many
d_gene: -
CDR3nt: TGTGCCAGCAGCTTAAGGAGGGAGACGGATACGCAGTATTTT
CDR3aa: CASSLRRETDTQYF

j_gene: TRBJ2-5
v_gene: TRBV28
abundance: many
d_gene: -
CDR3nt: TGTGCCAGCAGTTTATTGGGACACAATACCCAAGAGACCCAGTACTTC
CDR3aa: CASSLLGHNTQETQYF

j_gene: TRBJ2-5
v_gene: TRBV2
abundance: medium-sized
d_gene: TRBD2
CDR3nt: TGTGCCAGCAGGGAAGAACTAGCGGGAGGGATCCAAGAGACCCAGTACTTC
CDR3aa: CASREELAGGIQETQYF

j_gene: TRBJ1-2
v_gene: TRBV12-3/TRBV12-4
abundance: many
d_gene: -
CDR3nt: TGTGCCAGCAGGGCCGGGACAAACTATGGCTACACCTTC
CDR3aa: CASRAGTNYGYTF

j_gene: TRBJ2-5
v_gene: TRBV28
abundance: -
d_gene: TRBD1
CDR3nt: TGTGCCCTGGGGGACAGGACACAAGAGACCCAGTACTTC
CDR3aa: CALGDRTQETQYF

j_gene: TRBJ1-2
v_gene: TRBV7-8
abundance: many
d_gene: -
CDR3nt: TGTGCCAGCAGCCCTGGGGGGGGGCGAGGAGGCTACACCTTC
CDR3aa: CASSPGGGRGGYTF

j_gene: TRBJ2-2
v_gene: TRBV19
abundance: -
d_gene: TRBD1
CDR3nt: TGTGCCAGTAGTATAGGGGCAGGGGGAACCGGGGAGCTGTTTTTT
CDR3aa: CASSIGAGGTGELFF

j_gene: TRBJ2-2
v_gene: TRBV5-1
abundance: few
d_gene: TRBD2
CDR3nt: TGCGCCAGCAGCTTGGCCGGCGGGAGTAACACCGGGGAGCTGTTTTTT
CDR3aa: CASSLAGGSNTGELFF

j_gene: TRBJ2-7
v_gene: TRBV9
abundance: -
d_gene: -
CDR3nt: TGTGCCAGCAGCGCCGAGGCTCAGGGTTGGTACGAGCAGTACTTC
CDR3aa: CASSAEAQGWYEQYF